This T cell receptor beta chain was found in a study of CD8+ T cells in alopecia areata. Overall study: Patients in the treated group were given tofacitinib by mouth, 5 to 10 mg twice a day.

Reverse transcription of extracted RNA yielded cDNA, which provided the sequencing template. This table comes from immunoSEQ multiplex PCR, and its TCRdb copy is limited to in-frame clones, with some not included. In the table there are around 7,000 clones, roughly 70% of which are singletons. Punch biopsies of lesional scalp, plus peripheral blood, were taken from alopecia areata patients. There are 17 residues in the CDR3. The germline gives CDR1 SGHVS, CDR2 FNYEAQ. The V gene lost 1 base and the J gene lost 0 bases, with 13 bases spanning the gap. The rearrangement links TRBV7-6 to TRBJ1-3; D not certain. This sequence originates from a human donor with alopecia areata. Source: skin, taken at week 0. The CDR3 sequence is CASSLVSTRLSGNTIYF. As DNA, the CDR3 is TGTGCCAGCAGCTTAGTTTCAACCAGACTCTCTGGAAACACCATATATTTT.